Detailed here is one T cell receptor (beta chain). This clonotype has only a few counts. Its antigen is currently not known. Per-nucleotide qualities are absent, and no much larger clonotype sits a single base away. The data derive from a study of human T cells and chemical hapten exposure (dated by TCRdb to the early 2020s). About the study as a whole: For sensitization, 2% DPC in acetone was applied to an approximately 2 cm by approximately 2 cm area of upper inner arm skin. Throughout the roughly 26-week study period, patients were also given weekly therapeutic DPC doses on the scalp. Patch tests used Finn chambers with 0.01% DPC on the upper back, scored after 6 days by International Contact Dermatitis Research Group standards. The patient cohort, mostly female, included alopecia areata with under or over 50% scalp involvement, alopecia totalis and alopecia universalis. Libraries were pooled for sequencing, and per-sample TCR yields varied mainly because of small differences in library volumes within the pool. This study followed changes in the peripheral blood TCR repertoire in vivo during primary and secondary sensitization of alopecia patients to the hapten diphenylcyclopropenone (DPC). Blood samples were taken from patients before sensitization (week 0) and at 2, 6 and about 24 weeks after DPC sensitization. For TCR sequencing, blood came from 25 to 35 alopecia patients at anywhere from one to four time points (pre-sensitization, 2, 6 and 24 weeks). Overall study results and their limits: Because all patients had alopecia, a presumed autoimmune disease, the immune response of the patients might differ from that of healthy individuals. After repeated subsampling, changes were observed in the strength of the expansion versus patch-test correlation and in the threshold at which the correlation became significant. DPC sensitization did not change how many TCRs were above 1 in 1000 frequency, and no evidence was found of alterations in global repertoire structure. A positive correlation was found between the number of PT1 expanded TCRs and patch test score, with significance reached at thresholds 8, 16 and 32 but not 4. Compared with pre-sensitization or healthy control sets, expanded TCRs formed significantly more large CDR3 similarity clusters, which is consistent with antigen-driven responses.

Library preparation was by RACE. For sequencing, a NextSeq 500 was employed. During library preparation, unique molecular identifiers were attached to individual cDNA molecules so that TCRs could be counted quantitatively and reproducibly. From each blood RNA sample, both TCR alpha and TCR beta chains were sequenced. In the authors' own workflow: Samples had a median of roughly 100,000 TCRs, with a range from about 23,224 to 750,000. V, J and CDR3 annotation of the TCR reads was performed with the Decombinator software suite. For PS versus PT1 abundance plots, all samples were subsampled to the same number of TCRs (28,000). Expanded TCRs were defined as absent before sensitization and observed at least eight times at the 2-week time point. TCRdb reprocessed the public reads (quality trimming at Q25 with fastp, clone calling with MiXCR) and kept in-frame beta chains. Every entry covers one CDR3 protein and lists the most common genes and DNA from its rows. The V and J calls and clone size are TCRdb's, not the authors'. For this sample there are tens of thousands of distinct CDR3 sequences; roughly 9.5% appear just once. Roughly 17% of the sample comes from the top ten.

What this sample's time point label stands for: patch test 3, about 24 weeks after DPC sensitization. Explained via the paper, the treatment or condition label denotes: therapeutic diphenylcyclopropenone sensitization with weekly scalp DPC. Blood at each patch-test visit was drawn before the patch test was applied. Eligible patients were aged 18 to 70, diagnosed with alopecia, deemed suitable for DPC therapy, and excluded if pregnant. Total RNA was extracted from unfractionated whole blood that had been collected in Tempus Blood RNA tubes. The sequence derives from a woman in her 40s with alopecia areata. Some clones in this sample may be carry-over from other donors' samples. Sequencing used whole blood, obtained in connection with sensitization to the hapten diphenylcyclopropenone (DPC).

The DNA reads as follows: TGTGCCAGCAGGCTGCAAGAAACAGGGCGAGGGAAAAGCTACACCTTC. This codes for CASRLQETGRGKSYTF. This chain joins TRBV12-3 or TRBV12-4 to TRBJ1-2; a tentative D match to TRBD1 spans 6 bases. Spanning cysteine to phenylalanine, the CDR3 consists of 16 amino acids. Only the CDR3 DNA is retained, 48 bases long and in frame from the first base. V loses 6 bases of germline sequence and J loses 9 bases, and the interval between the two ends is 26 bases.